This T cell receptor beta chain was found in a study of blood T cell repertoires in COVID-19. Overall study: PBMCs, B-cell-depleted T cells, or T cells provided the cDNA or gDNA that made up the material.

In the original analysis: Estimated nucleated cell counts came from reference gene primer amplification. The protocol was immunoSEQ multiplex PCR, while the TCRdb copy is restricted to in-frame clones and leaves out a portion. The V and J calls and the clone size are those of that table, but D and trimming were determined from the DNA. The sample lists 150,000 to 200,000 clones; about 87% were seen once. Germline-derived CDR1 and CDR2 are SGDLS and YYNGEE. With 0 bases removed from V and 6 bases from J, the gap between germline ends came to 10 bases. CDR3 length: 15 amino acids. The sequence came from a man aged 60 to 75 with acute or convalescent COVID-19. The material sequenced was peripheral blood. The chain uses TRBV9 and TRBJ1-6, with D possibly TRBD1 on 5 matching bases. Here the CDR3 DNA reads TGTGCCAGCAGCGTAGAAGGGGCGCCTAATTCACCCCTCCACTTT. Translated: CASSVEGAPNSPLHF.